One and the same sample provided the 29 T cell receptor beta chains below, sequenced in a study of T-cell reconstitution after alpha-beta-depleted transplantation in children. A library of TCRbeta sequences, prepared with unique molecular identifiers, was generated. Via MiXCR, TCRdb re-called the PCR reads, giving one row per CDR3 protein. This table has about 900,000 distinct CDR3 sequences, roughly 29% appearing once. The sample consisted of PBMCs, mostly from graft donor cells, taken 360 days after TCRalphabeta/CD19-depleted stem cell transplant. These receptors originate from a boy younger than two who had a stem cell transplant for SCID, so the T cells may come from the graft donor.

Many counts were recorded for this clonotype. This rearrangement joins TRBV20-1 to TRBJ2-7; D possibly matches TRBD1 or TRBD2 (5 bases each). The V end lost 7 bases, the J end lost 4 bases, and 11 bases lay between the germline ends. From germline, CDR1 is DFQATT and CDR2 SNEGSKA (reference sequence). This CDR3 is 11 amino acids long. The CDR3: CSGGAGYEQYF. Here the CDR3 DNA reads TGCAGTGGAGGGGCAGGGTACGAGCAGTACTTC.

The V gene is TRBV15, the J gene TRBJ1-2, with 7 nucleotides matching TRBD1. CDR3 size: 15 residues. The V gene's germline CDR1 is LNHNV and CDR2 YYDKDF (reference sequence). With V trimmed by 9 bases and J by 2 bases, 12 bases remained unmatched. The DNA of the CDR3 is TGTGCCACAGCCTTCGACAGGGAAAGGAACTATGGCTACACCTTC. Its protein is CATAFDRERNYGYTF.

This chain links TRBV5-1 with TRBJ2-5; weak D call: TRBD2 (5 bases). The germline V and J ends were trimmed by 4 bases and 2 bases, with 12 bases remaining between them. Germline values: CDR1 SGHRS, CDR2 YFSETQ. The CDR3 is made up of 14 amino acids. The CDR3 here is CASSETSPQETQYF. For the CDR3, the DNA is TGCGCCAGCAGCGAAACTAGTCCTCAAGAGACCCAGTACTTC.

In its sample, this clonotype was seen many times. An end of the junction does not agree with germline; a read error may underlie this. V usage is TRBV5-1 and J usage is TRBJ2-7, with a possible D match to TRBD1 (6 bases). The CDR3 contains 15 residues. Germline V gives CDR1 SGHRS, CDR2 YFSETQ. The CDR3 reads CASRLVQQGRYEQYF. For the CDR3, the DNA is TGCGCCAGCAGATTGGTTCAACAGGGACGGTACGAGCAGTACTTC. The full variable domain, in which reference TRBV5-1 and TRBJ2-7 provide the parts outside the CDR3, is KAGVTQTPRYLIKTRGQQVTLSCSPISGHRSVSWYQQTPGQGLQFLFEYFSETQRNKGNFPGRFSGRQFSNSRSEMNVSTLELGDSALYLCASRLVQQGRYEQYFGPGTRLTVT.

This clonotype was seen a few times. This chain connects TRBV2 to TRBJ2-1; D possibly corresponds to TRBD1 (5 bases). The CDR3 spans 15 residues. V lost 2 bases and J 9 bases, leaving 17 bases between the germline ends. The germline gives CDR1 SNHLY, CDR2 FYNNEI. The CDR3 loop is CASSERGVPGGEQFF. The DNA of the CDR3 is TGTGCCAGCAGTGAAAGGGGTGTCCCAGGCGGTGAGCAGTTCTTC.

This chain uses TRBV6-5 with TRBJ1-1; D is unclear. The length of the CDR3 is 14 residues. Germline CDR1 reads MNHEY; CDR2 reads SVGAGI. The germline V and J ends were trimmed by 5 bases and 4 bases, with 14 bases remaining between them. The CDR3 DNA is TGTGCCAGCAGTCACCTGCTATTCGGCACTGAAGCTTTCTTT. Its protein is CASSHLLFGTEAFF.

The sample holds a few counts of this clonotype. The genes are TRBV28 and TRBJ1-1, with a tentative D call TRBD1 (5 bases). CDR3 length equals 14 residues. Between the trimmed V and J ends, which lost 7 bases and 3 bases, there was a span of 15 bases. Germline values: CDR1 MDHEN, CDR2 SYDVKM. CDR3 in amino acids: CASMLRGMDTEAFF. DNA for the CDR3: TGTGCCAGCATGTTGAGGGGAATGGACACTGAAGCTTTCTTT.

The CDR3 nucleotides are TGCGCCAGCAGCCCTCGACTGACTAGCGGGGGCGCGAACACCGGGGAGCTGTTTTTT. It translates to CASSPRLTSGGANTGELFF. V gene TRBV5-1 combines with J gene TRBJ2-2, with 12 positions matching TRBD2. J gave up 0 bases and V 4 bases, and 10 bases lay outside the gene matches. CDR1 is SGHRS, CDR2 YFSETQ, per germline. This CDR3 spans 19 amino acids.

This chain joins TRBV10-3 and TRBJ2-3; 14 bases map to TRBD2. The trim removed 10 bases at V and 1 base at J, leaving 7 bases unmatched. Germline V CDR1 and CDR2: ENHRY, SYGVKD. This CDR3 region has 16 residues. The CDR3 DNA follows: TGTGCCACCTGGACTAGCGGGGGGTCAGGCACAGATACGCAGTATTTT. The encoded protein is CATWTSGGSGTDTQYF.

This sequence joins TRBV7-9 and TRBJ2-7, with 7 bases that match TRBD1. Trimming removed 3 bases from V and 5 bases from J; junction bases left unmatched: 7. The germline V gene has CDR1 SEHNR and CDR2 FQNEAQ (reference sequence). The CDR3 is 14 amino acids. The CDR3 DNA reads TGTGCCAGCAGCTTCGGACAGGCTCTAGACGAGCAGTACTTC. Its translation is CASSFGQALDEQYF.

Comments on this clonotype: A much larger clone is a single base away; this may be a read error. The rearrangement uses TRBV7-2 and TRBJ2-1; TRBD2 agrees at 8 bases. V was pared by 5 bases and J by 6 bases, with 12 bases of the junction left unmatched. The CDR3 has 16 residues. Looked up from germline, CDR1 is SGHTA and CDR2 is FQGNSA. The CDR3 loop is CASSHAGRGNGNEQFF. CDR3 bases: TGTGCCAGCAGCCATGCCGGGAGGGGAAATGGCAATGAGCAGTTCTTC.

V is TRBV28 and J is TRBJ2-5; 7 bases fit TRBD1. The CDR3 is 13 amino acids. V gave up 6 bases and J gave up 2 bases; unmatched junction bases: 3. Per the germline V gene, CDR1 is MDHEN and CDR2 is SYDVKM. CDR3 DNA sequence: TGTGCCAGCAGGACAGGGAGTCAAGAGACCCAGTACTTC. Translated: CASRTGSQETQYF.

This clonotype came up a few times. The chain employs TRBV13 and TRBJ2-3; D call uncertain. Trimming took 5 bases from V and 5 from J, leaving 20 bases between them. CDR1 and CDR2 (germline): PRHDT, FYEKMQ (reference sequence). CDR3 length: 16 amino acids. The CDR3 loop reads CASSPRARPPGDTQYF. The CDR3 DNA reads as TGTGCCAGCAGCCCCCGAGCTAGGCCTCCCGGAGATACGCAGTATTTT. Complete variable domain (other parts from reference TRBV13 and TRBJ2-3): AAGVIQSPRHLIKEKRETATLKCYPIPRHDTVYWYQQGPGQDPQFLISFYEKMQSDKGSIPDRFSAQQFSDYHSELNMSSLELGDSALYFCASSPRARPPGDTQYFGPGTRLTVL.

Only a few counts were recorded for this clonotype. The V and J genes are TRBV4-2 and TRBJ2-2, with D possibly TRBD1 on 5 matching bases. There are 13 residues in the CDR3. V was clipped by 4 bases and J by 4 bases, with 7 bases between them. Germline V gene lookup returns CDR1 LGHNA and CDR2 YNFKEQ. The CDR3 coding sequence is TGTGCCAGCAGCCGGGGCATCACCGGGGAGCTGTTTTTT. Protein: CASSRGITGELFF.

This clonotype was counted once. The V call is TRBV5-1, the J call TRBJ2-1; 7 bases line up with TRBD1. CDR1 SGHRS and CDR2 YFSETQ come from the germline V gene. Trimming cost V 0 bases and J 6 bases; bases outside gene matches: 6. There are 15 residues in the CDR3. CDR3 in DNA: TGCGCCAGCAGCTTGGGAGGGACAGTTGGCAATGAGCAGTTCTTC. This translates into CASSLGGTVGNEQFF.

DNA of the CDR3: TGTGCCAGCAGCTTGAGTGCAGGGGGCTTTGGGGCCAACGTCCTGACTTTC. Its translation is CASSLSAGGFGANVLTF. The chain uses TRBV7-2 and TRBJ2-6; 8 bases are a match to TRBD1. CDR1 and CDR2 from the germline V gene are SGHTA and FQGNSA. After removal of 3 bases from V and 3 bases from J, the junction contained 7 bases not matched to a gene. This CDR3 has 17 residues.

This clonotype was detected a few times. The V and J genes are TRBV13 and TRBJ2-4; TRBD1 might be the D (5 bases). Trimming cost V 5 bases and J 0 bases, with 14 bases left between them. Germline CDR1 and CDR2: PRHDT and FYEKMQ (reference sequence). This CDR3 spans 16 amino acids. Here the CDR3 DNA reads TGTGCCAGCAGCCTCCAGGGCCTCCTAGCCAAAAACATTCAGTACTTC. This encodes CASSLQGLLAKNIQYF. Full variable domain (rest looked up from reference TRBV13 and TRBJ2-4): AAGVIQSPRHLIKEKRETATLKCYPIPRHDTVYWYQQGPGQDPQFLISFYEKMQSDKGSIPDRFSAQQFSDYHSELNMSSLELGDSALYFCASSLQGLLAKNIQYFGAGTRLSVL.

This clonotype showed up just a few times. The chain is built from TRBV29-1 and TRBJ2-7; TRBD2 matches 9 bases. Trimming took 6 bases from V and 4 from J; bases not matched to a gene: 10. Germline V gene lookup returns CDR1 SQVTM and CDR2 ANQGSEA. The CDR3 loop spans 14 amino acids. The CDR3 bases are TGCAGCGTCCCGGGGGAAGCGGGAGGTTACGAGCAGTACTTC. It encodes CSVPGEAGGYEQYF.

The chain is built from TRBV12-3 or TRBV12-4 and TRBJ2-7; no reliable D call. The CDR3 has 13 residues. V was pared by 5 bases and J by 9 bases, with 17 bases between. The CDR3 reads CASSLPGLSLQYF. The CDR3 DNA follows: TGTGCCAGCAGTCTCCCGGGTCTCTCTCTGCAGTACTTC.

The chain uses TRBV7-9 and TRBJ2-2; D gene unclear. The CDR3 contains 15 residues. The V gene's germline CDR1 is SEHNR and CDR2 FQNEAQ (reference sequence). V lost 3 bases to trimming and J lost 7 bases, with 15 bases between them. CDR3 protein: CASSFRTQKGGELFF. CDR3 coding DNA: TGTGCCAGCAGCTTCCGGACCCAGAAGGGCGGGGAGCTGTTTTTT.

The rearrangement links TRBV5-1 to TRBJ2-1; 13 bases match TRBD2. V shed 4 bases and J 4 bases; nucleotides not matched to a gene: 5. CDR1 SGHRS and CDR2 YFSETQ come from the germline V gene. This CDR3 spans 16 amino acids. The CDR3 sequence is CASSRTSGGPYNEQFF. The CDR3 DNA follows: TGCGCCAGCAGCAGGACTAGCGGGGGCCCATACAATGAGCAGTTCTTC.

The chain couples TRBV20-1 to TRBJ1-1; possibly TRBD1 for D (6 bases). This CDR3 spans 14 amino acids. CDR1 is DFQATT and CDR2 is SNEGSKA in the germline V gene (reference sequence). V was pared by 0 bases and J by 4 bases, with 12 bases between. The CDR3 spells CSAREGGLVTEAFF. As DNA, the CDR3 is TGCAGTGCTAGAGAAGGGGGTTTGGTCACTGAAGCTTTCTTT.

V and J are TRBV20-1 and TRBJ2-7; 7 bases align to TRBD1. V lost 5 bases, J lost 5 bases, and 3 bases stayed unmatched. CDR3 length: 11 amino acids. Germline V lookup: CDR1 DFQATT, CDR2 SNEGSKA (reference sequence). The CDR3 DNA sequence: TGCAGTGCTTCCAGGGGGAACGAGCAGTACGTC. Translating gives CSASRGNEQYV.

The CDR3 spells CASSIHQGGGTYNEQFF. The CDR3 nucleotides are TGTGCCAGCAGCATCCATCAAGGGGGGGGTACCTACAATGAGCAGTTCTTC. This chain joins TRBV7-9 and TRBJ2-1; D is perhaps TRBD2 (7 bases). The V gene's germline CDR1 is SEHNR and CDR2 FQNEAQ (reference sequence). This CDR3 spans 17 amino acids. V gave up 5 bases and J gave up 2 bases, with 19 bases separating them.

A few counts support this clonotype. The CDR3 DNA reads as TGTGCCATCAGCTCAGATTATCAGCCCCAGCATTTT. This gives the protein CAISSDYQPQHF. The V and J genes are TRBV10-3 and TRBJ1-5; D gene uncertain. V lost 6 bases and J lost 5, with 8 bases in between. Per the germline V gene, CDR1 is ENHRY and CDR2 is SYGVKD. This CDR3 spans 12 amino acids.

The chain couples TRBV24-1 to TRBJ2-1; D perhaps matches TRBD2 (5 bases). With 7 bases removed from V and 0 bases from J, the gap between germline ends came to 9 bases. The germline gives CDR1 KGHDR, CDR2 SFDVKD. CDR3 size: 14 residues. CDR3: CATRGVSSYNEQFF. The CDR3 DNA follows: TGTGCCACCAGGGGAGTAAGCTCCTACAATGAGCAGTTCTTC.

V and J are TRBV3-1 and TRBJ2-1; 8 positions match TRBD2. After removal of 3 bases from V and 3 bases from J, the junction contained 7 bases not matched to a gene. Germline lookup yields CDR1 LGHDT and CDR2 YNNKEL (reference sequence). The length of the CDR3 is 16 residues. CDR3 DNA sequence: TGTGCCAGCAGCCACGGGGGGGGGGCCATCTACAATGAGCAGTTCTTC. It translates to CASSHGGGAIYNEQFF.

This clonotype was observed a few times. The rearrangement joins TRBV12-3 or TRBV12-4 to TRBJ2-6; D is undetermined. The CDR3 contains 13 residues. V was trimmed by 6 bases and J by 0 bases, leaving 3 bases between them. This CDR3 is CASRLSGANVLTF. CDR3 in DNA: TGTGCCAGCAGACTCTCTGGGGCCAACGTCCTGACTTTC.

There are many counts of this clonotype. The rearrangement links TRBV29-1 to TRBJ2-1; a weak D match, TRBD2 (5 bases). CDR1 and CDR2 (germline): SQVTM, ANQGSEA. The CDR3 runs to 12 residues. The V and J ends lost 0 bases and 12 bases respectively, with 12 bases between them. CDR3 nucleotide sequence: TGCAGCGTTGAAGATCTCGGGGAAGGGCAGTTCTTC. Its protein is CSVEDLGEGQFF.